This TCR beta chain was sequenced in a study of blood T cell repertoires in COVID-19. How the authors handled the data: Counts of nucleated cells, estimated from reference gene primer amplification, were obtained. Measured with immunoSEQ multiplex PCR; TCRdb has only the in-frame clones, and not every one. V and J calls plus clone size are reproduced from that table; the DNA served to infer D and trimming. The data contain around 300,000 clones, roughly nine tenths of them singletons. This clone was counted only a few times. V lost 5 bases, J lost 3 bases, and 7 bases stayed unmatched. The CDR3 is 15 amino acids. CDR1 and CDR2 (germline): LNHDA, SQIVND (reference sequence). In assigning cohorts, the study relied on participant-reported clinical history.

The TCR sequence derives from a woman aged 50 to 60 who had recovered from COVID-19. Specimen: PBMCs or T cells enriched from blood (not recorded which). This chain joins TRBV19 and TRBJ1-5; 7 positions agree with TRBD1. The CDR3 spells CASSLTDRSNQPQHF. CDR3 nucleotides: TGTGCCAGTAGTCTGACGGACAGGTCCAATCAGCCCCAGCATTTT.